The next 28 T cell receptor beta chains were all read from a single sample in a study of blood T cell repertoires in COVID-19. Profiled with immunoSEQ multiplex PCR; TCRdb holds only in-frame clones, not every one. The table has 200,000 to 250,000 clones, about 88% seen once; the top ten hold about 2.5%. The sample consisted of peripheral blood. The origin of the receptors is a woman aged 60-70 years with acute or convalescent COVID-19.

The chain employs TRBV7-2 and TRBJ2-1; TRBD1 aligns across 8 bases. CDR1 is SGHTA, CDR2 FQGNSA, per germline. CDR3 length equals 19 residues. V lost 2 bases to trimming and J lost 4 bases; unmatched junction nucleotides: 16. CDR3 in amino acids: CASSLTSGSGQGKYNEQFF. The DNA of the CDR3 is TGTGCCAGCAGCTTAACTTCGGGGTCAGGACAGGGTAAATACAATGAGCAGTTCTTC.

CDR3 sequence: CASSFRTGWREQYF. CDR3 bases: TGTGCCAGCAGCTTTAGGACAGGGTGGAGGGAGCAGTACTTC. This chain connects TRBV7-9 to TRBJ2-7; 8 positions match TRBD1. Germline V lookup: CDR1 SEHNR, CDR2 FQNEAQ (reference sequence). V dropped 3 bases and J dropped 7; count of bases not matched to a gene: 8. The CDR3 runs to 14 residues.

This sequence joins TRBV4-1 and TRBJ2-1; 10 bases are shared with TRBD2. V dropped 2 bases and J dropped 9; count of bases not matched to a gene: 4. The germline gives CDR1 MGHRA, CDR2 YSYEKL. CDR3 length equals 14 residues. The CDR3 bases are TGCGCCAGCAGCCAACAGCGGGAGGGCCCTGAGCAGTTCTTC. This translates into CASSQQREGPEQFF.

The CDR3 DNA follows: TGTGCCAGCAGCTTTAGCGGGGCTTACAATGAGCAGTTCTTC. This sequence encodes CASSFSGAYNEQFF. The gene calls are TRBV14 and TRBJ2-1, with 8 bases fitting TRBD2. Germline V CDR1 and CDR2: SGHDN, FVKESK. Trimming removed 5 bases from V and 4 bases from J; junction bases left unmatched: 4. The CDR3 sequence is 14 residues long.

V is TRBV6-5 and J is TRBJ2-3; the D is unclear. V gave up 2 bases and J gave up 4 bases, with 7 bases separating them. From germline, CDR1 is MNHEY and CDR2 SVGAGI. The CDR3 runs 13 residues. The CDR3 nucleotides read TGTGCCAGCAGTTACGGTCGCGCAGATACGCAGTATTTT. Translated, it gives CASSYGRADTQYF.

The chain is built from TRBV5-6 and TRBJ2-2; the match to TRBD2 covers 9 bases. CDR1 is SGHDT, CDR2 YYEEEE, per germline. After removal of 1 base from V and 2 bases from J, the junction contained 9 bases not matched to a gene. The CDR3 runs 18 residues. The CDR3 sequence is CASSLFLGLAYNTGELFF. CDR3 DNA sequence: TGTGCCAGCAGCTTGTTCCTCGGACTAGCGTACAACACCGGGGAGCTGTTTTTT.

This sequence joins TRBV9 and TRBJ2-7; 7 nucleotides line up with TRBD2. This CDR3 is 16 amino acids long. Germline assignment: CDR1 SGDLS and CDR2 YYNGEE. V lost 3 bases, J lost 6 bases, and 15 bases stayed unmatched. In nucleotides, the CDR3 is TGTGCCAGCAGCGCAACCCCGACTAGCCCAGTGGGCGAGCAGTACTTC. Its translation is CASSATPTSPVGEQYF.

The chain is built from TRBV18 and TRBJ2-5; 11 nucleotides match TRBD2. With 3 bases clipped from V and 4 bases from J, the junction kept 1 base outside the gene matches. The CDR3 has 14 residues. Germline V gene lookup returns CDR1 KGHSH and CDR2 LQKENI. The CDR3 here is CASSPSGRGETQYF. The CDR3 nucleotides are TGTGCCAGCTCACCTAGCGGGAGGGGAGAGACCCAGTACTTC.

J is TRBJ1-4 and V is TRBV28; 7 nucleotides line up with TRBD1. The V segment lost 7 bases and the J segment 0 bases; nucleotides outside the gene matches: 5. CDR1 MDHEN and CDR2 SYDVKM come from the germline V gene. This CDR3 has 15 residues. DNA of the CDR3: TGTGCCAGCATACAGGGGATAGCAACTAATGAAAAACTGTTTTTT. It codes for CASIQGIATNEKLFF.

This chain uses TRBV19 with TRBJ2-7; 12 bases match TRBD1. With 6 bases clipped from V and 4 bases from J, the junction kept 16 bases outside the gene matches. This CDR3 is built from 18 residues. Germline loops: CDR1 LNHDA, CDR2 SQIVND (reference sequence). CDR3 in amino acids: CASSPGTGGSRGGYEQYF. The CDR3 region has the DNA TGTGCCAGTAGCCCCGGGACAGGGGGCTCGCGGGGAGGATACGAGCAGTACTTC.

The genes are TRBV7-6 and TRBJ1-5; TRBD1 matches at 8 bases. CDR1 SGHVS and CDR2 FNYEAQ come from the germline V gene. The ends lost 2 bases at V and 7 bases at J; junction bases unmatched: 7. The CDR3 spans 15 residues. CDR3 sequence: CASSLNAGGEQPQHF. CDR3 nucleotide sequence: TGTGCCAGCAGCTTAAATGCAGGGGGCGAGCAGCCCCAGCATTTT.

The CDR3 nucleotides are TGTGCCAGCTCCCCGGGGACAGACAGACGGGGCTACACCTTC. Its protein product is CASSPGTDRRGYTF. The chain employs TRBV18 and TRBJ1-2, with 7 positions matching TRBD1. This CDR3 comprises 14 residues. Germline CDR1 reads KGHSH; CDR2 reads LQKENI. Losses at the gene ends were 6 bases for V and 8 bases for J; bases not matched to a gene: 12.

The rearrangement uses TRBV28 and TRBJ2-4; a possible D gene is TRBD2 (6 bases). Germline CDR1 reads MDHEN; CDR2 reads SYDVKM. Trimming pared 5 bases from V and 4 bases from J, leaving 9 bases between. The CDR3 covers 13 residues. CDR3 sequence: CASSSGTKNIQYF. The CDR3 region has the DNA TGTGCCAGCAGTAGTGGGACTAAAAACATTCAGTACTTC.

The rearrangement uses TRBV3-1 (or the pseudogene TRBV3-2) and TRBJ1-2; tentatively, D is TRBD1 (5 bases). V was shortened by 0 bases and J by 8 bases, with 13 bases between the two germline ends. The V gene's germline CDR1 is LGHDT and CDR2 YNNKEL (reference sequence). The CDR3 contains 14 residues. The CDR3 bases are TGTGCCAGCAGCCAAGATCGGCAGGGAAGAGGCTACACCTTC. Amino acids: CASSQDRQGRGYTF.

The chain couples TRBV29-1 to TRBJ2-1; the match to TRBD2 covers 13 bases. The CDR3 covers 15 residues. Germline CDR1 reads SQVTM; CDR2 reads ANQGSEA. The V and J ends lost 3 bases and 9 bases, in that order; junction bases with no gene match: 8. The CDR3 DNA is TGCAGCGTTGAGACACTACTAGCGGGAGGGGGTGAGCAGTTCTTC. It encodes CSVETLLAGGGEQFF.

The V call is TRBV5-4, the J call TRBJ2-5; 9 positions match TRBD1. This CDR3 spans 16 amino acids. The V segment lost 1 base and the J segment 5 bases; nucleotides outside the gene matches: 9. Germline CDR1 SGHNT, CDR2 YYREEE (reference sequence). CDR3 DNA sequence: TGTGCCAGCAGCTTGCTGACAGGGGGTAAAGGGGAGACCCAGTACTTC. It yields the protein CASSLLTGGKGETQYF.

V and J are TRBV3-1 (or the pseudogene TRBV3-2) and TRBJ1-3, with D maybe TRBD1 (6 bases). The CDR3 is made up of 16 amino acids. V was pared by 4 bases and J by 2 bases, with 15 bases between. Germline V CDR1 and CDR2: LGHDT, YNNKEL (reference sequence). This CDR3 is CASSPLWGGTGNTIYF. CDR3 nucleotides: TGTGCCAGCAGCCCCCTCTGGGGGGGCACTGGAAACACCATATATTTT.

V gene TRBV6-1 combines with J gene TRBJ2-7; 9 bases agree with TRBD1. CDR3 length: 17 residues. Germline CDR1 is MNHNS and CDR2 is SASEGT. J was trimmed by 0 bases and V by 3 bases; bases with no gene match: 9. CDR3 protein: CASSDAADRGFSYEQYF. The CDR3 DNA reads as TGTGCCAGCAGTGATGCCGCGGACAGGGGTTTCTCCTACGAGCAGTACTTC.

The V gene is TRBV18, the J gene TRBJ1-5; 8 bases fit TRBD1. Germline V gene data show CDR1 as KGHSH and CDR2 as LQKENI. J was trimmed by 4 bases and V by 5 bases; bases with no gene match: 4. The CDR3 covers 14 residues. The CDR3 spells CASSSQGANQPQHF. In DNA, the CDR3 is TGTGCCAGCTCATCTCAGGGGGCGAATCAGCCCCAGCATTTT.

The chain couples TRBV7-6 to TRBJ2-3; 14 bases match TRBD2. CDR1 and CDR2 from the germline V gene are SGHVS and FNYEAQ. V shed 5 bases, J shed 6 bases, and the junction held 7 bases outside the gene matches. The CDR3 totals 16 residues. CDR3 coding DNA: TGTGCCAGCAGCCCGACTAGCGGGAGGGGTTTGGATACGCAGTATTTT. This encodes CASSPTSGRGLDTQYF.

This clone turned up a few times. The chain carries TRBV19 and TRBJ1-6; 7 nucleotides agree with TRBD1. The CDR3 has 14 residues. Germline V gene sequence: CDR1 LNHDA, CDR2 SQIVND (reference sequence). Losses at the gene ends were 10 bases for V and 7 bases for J; bases not matched to a gene: 10. DNA for the CDR3: TGTGCCACCACCGGGGACAGTACAAATTCACCCCTCCACTTT. Translated, it gives CATTGDSTNSPLHF.

The chain joins TRBV2 to TRBJ1-5; D gene uncertain. This CDR3 has 14 amino acids. CDR1 is SNHLY and CDR2 is FYNNEI in the germline V gene. V was trimmed by 8 bases and J by 0 bases, leaving 11 bases between them. The CDR3 region has the DNA TGTGCCAGCCAAGGAGGGTATAGCAATCAGCCCCAGCATTTT. Encoded protein: CASQGGYSNQPQHF.

Note on this clone: Other DNA sequences in this specimen translate into the identical CDR3. The chain has TRBV18 and TRBJ1-1; TRBD1 agrees at 7 bases. The germline CDR1 and CDR2 sequences are KGHSH and LQKENI. V lost 3 bases and J lost 5; bases outside the gene matches: 3. This CDR3 has 13 residues. This chain's CDR3 is CASSPPGGTEAFF. CDR3 sequence (DNA): TGTGCCAGCTCACCCCCAGGGGGGACTGAAGCTTTCTTT.

The chain is built from TRBV5-1 and TRBJ1-3, with 9 bases lining up with TRBD1. Germline V CDR1 and CDR2: SGHRS, YFSETQ. This CDR3 is 16 amino acids long. J was trimmed by 0 bases and V by 5 bases; bases with no gene match: 6. The CDR3 DNA reads TGCGCCAGCAGTCGGGGACAGGGAGGCTCTGGAAACACCATATATTTT. It specifies CASSRGQGGSGNTIYF.

The chain combines TRBV7-2 with TRBJ2-3; 8 bases are shared with TRBD2. Trimming removed 1 base from V and 1 base from J; junction bases left unmatched: 4. Per germline, CDR1 SGHTA and CDR2 FQGNSA. This CDR3 is 16 amino acids long. The CDR3 DNA is TGTGCCAGCAGCTTAGAAGGGACTAGGGGCACAGATACGCAGTATTTT. This encodes CASSLEGTRGTDTQYF.

This rearrangement joins TRBV6-2 or TRBV6-3 to TRBJ2-5, with 14 positions matching TRBD2. Trimming cost V 2 bases and J 5 bases; bases outside gene matches: 7. Germline CDR1 reads MNHEY; CDR2 reads SVGEGT. The CDR3 consists of 17 residues. CDR3 protein: CASSYPGLAGAGETQYF. CDR3 coding DNA: TGTGCCAGCAGTTACCCGGGACTAGCGGGAGCAGGGGAGACCCAGTACTTC.

The chain employs TRBV7-8 and TRBJ2-7; D might be TRBD1 (6 bases). Germline CDR1 reads SGHVS; CDR2 reads FQNEAQ. Trimming removed 1 base from V and 2 bases from J, with 21 bases in between. The CDR3 totals 18 residues. The DNA for the CDR3 is TGTGCCAGCAGCTTAGAGACGGAGTTCAGGGACAAGGCCTACGAGCAGTACTTC. Protein product: CASSLETEFRDKAYEQYF. The full variable domain, with the rest looked up from reference TRBV7-8 and TRBJ2-7, is GAGVSQSPRYKVAKRGQDVALRCDPISGHVSLFWYQQALGQGPEFLTYFQNEAQLDKSGLPSDRFFAERPEGSVSTLKIQRTQQEDSAVYLCASSLETEFRDKAYEQYFGPGTRLTVT.

This chain links TRBV6-6 with TRBJ2-2; 8 bases align to TRBD2. This CDR3 has 16 residues. Germline V lookup: CDR1 MNHNY, CDR2 SVGAGI (reference sequence). The V gene end was trimmed by 2 bases and the J gene end by 5 bases; junction bases not matched to a gene: 7. This chain's CDR3 is CASSYAPGGGTGELFF. Written as DNA, the CDR3 is TGTGCCAGCAGTTACGCCCCCGGGGGGGGTACCGGGGAGCTGTTTTTT.